This T cell receptor beta chain appears in the sequencing data of a study of technical replicates of blood from a handful of donors. Libraries were prepared by immunoSEQ multiplex PCR; TCRdb keeps only in-frame clonotypes and omits some of them. Among 70,000 or so clones, less than 99% were seen once, and the ten largest hold approximately 0.2%. This receptor was taken from a human donor in good health. Sequenced material: T cells isolated from PBMCs.

The CDR3 DNA reads as TGCGCCACCAAAGGGACAGGGGGATCTGGCTACACCTTC. Amino acids: CATKGTGGSGYTF. This chain links TRBV10-2 with TRBJ1-2, with 11 bases that match TRBD1. J gave up 7 bases and V 10 bases, and 8 bases lay outside the gene matches. Germline V gene sequence: CDR1 WSHSY, CDR2 SAAADI. The CDR3 consists of 13 residues.